These 14 T cell receptor beta chains were all obtained from the same sample, sequenced in a study of blood T cell repertoires in COVID-19. Here immunoSEQ multiplex PCR was the method, and the copy in TCRdb shows in-frame clones only, minus some. This sample has 100,000 to 150,000 clones, with 85% to 90% found just once. Sequenced sample: peripheral blood. All receptors derive from a woman of 80 years or more with COVID-19, enrolled during active disease.

This clone was observed once. The chain recombines TRBV5-4 with TRBJ1-3, with D possibly being TRBD1 (5 bases). The CDR3 has 16 residues. The germline V and J ends were trimmed by 4 bases and 0 bases, with 14 bases remaining between them. Germline CDR1 and CDR2: SGHNT and YYREEE (reference sequence). CDR3 loop: CASSLDGGYSGNTIYF. CDR3 nucleotides: TGTGCCAGCAGCCTGGATGGGGGGTACTCTGGAAACACCATATATTTT.

The V call is TRBV7-9, the J call TRBJ2-5; D might be TRBD2 (6 bases). The V gene lost 2 bases and the J gene lost 2 bases, with 18 bases spanning the gap. Germline-derived CDR1 and CDR2 are SEHNR and FQNEAQ (reference sequence). CDR3 size: 17 residues. CDR3 sequence (DNA): TGTGCCAGCAGCTTACTCGCGTCTGGCGGGGCACAAGAGACCCAGTACTTC. It codes for CASSLLASGGAQETQYF.

This clone was recorded once. The chain links TRBV21-1 to TRBJ1-3; the DNA was not compared with TRBD1, the D call given in the table. TRBV21-1 is classified as a pseudogene. The CDR3 is 16 residues long. CDR3 in amino acids: CASVGQSQGRGNTIYF. In DNA, the CDR3 is TGTGCCAGCGTGGGACAGAGCCAAGGGAGAGGAAACACCATATATTTT.

The chain couples TRBV11-3 to TRBJ2-3, with D unclear. The ends were cut back, 5 bases at V and 6 bases at J, with 6 bases in the middle. Per the germline V gene, CDR1 is SGHNT and CDR2 is YENEEA. CDR3 length: 11 amino acids. For the CDR3, the DNA is TGTGCCAGCAGCGGTCGGGATACGCAGTATTTT. Protein: CASSGRDTQYF. Drawing the rest from reference TRBV11-3 and TRBJ2-3, the complete variable domain is EAGVVQSPRYKIIEKKQPVAFWCNPISGHNTLYWYLQNLGQGPELLIRYENEEAVDDSQLPKDRFSAERLKGVDSTLKIQPAELGDSAVYLCASSGRDTQYFGPGTRLTVL.

This clone was observed a handful of times. J is TRBJ1-4 and V is TRBV3-1 (or the pseudogene TRBV3-2), with no clear D. The CDR3 totals 15 residues. The germline V and J ends were trimmed by 1 base and 1 base, with 7 bases remaining between them. Per germline, CDR1 LGHDT and CDR2 YNNKEL (reference sequence). The CDR3 here is CASSQVGGTNEKLFF. DNA of the CDR3: TGTGCCAGCAGCCAAGTAGGCGGAACTAATGAAAAACTGTTTTTT.

This chain uses TRBV5-1 with TRBJ2-5; 14 nucleotides agree with TRBD2. This CDR3 is 16 amino acids long. The ends lost 4 bases at V and 5 bases at J; junction bases unmatched: 7. The germline CDR1 and CDR2 sequences are SGHRS and YFSETQ. The CDR3, as DNA: TGCGCCAGCAGCCCCGGGACTAGCGGGAGTACGGAGACCCAGTACTTC. Protein sequence: CASSPGTSGSTETQYF.

The chain carries TRBV19 and TRBJ2-4; D gene ambiguous. Trimming shortened V by 3 bases and J by 1 base, and 10 bases separated the two germline ends. The CDR3 length is 15 residues. Germline values: CDR1 LNHDA, CDR2 SQIVND (reference sequence). DNA of the CDR3: TGTGCCAGTAGTATCTCTACGATGGCCAAAAACATTCAGTACTTC. Its protein is CASSISTMAKNIQYF. Using reference TRBV19 and TRBJ2-4 for the parts outside the CDR3, the full variable domain is DGGITQSPKYLFRKEGQNVTLSCEQNLNHDAMYWYRQDPGQGLRLIYYSQIVNDFQKGDIAEGYSVSREKKESFPLTVTSAQKNPTAFYLCASSISTMAKNIQYFGAGTRLSVL.

The genes are TRBV7-9 and TRBJ2-7, with D possibly TRBD1 on 6 matching bases. The CDR3 covers 12 residues. Germline lookup yields CDR1 SEHNR and CDR2 FQNEAQ (reference sequence). Trimming took off 2 bases at V and 9 bases at J, with 11 bases between the two ends. The CDR3 sequence: CASSLTLGGQYF. The CDR3 coding sequence is TGTGCCAGCAGCTTAACCCTAGGGGGGCAGTACTTC.

The rearrangement links TRBV28 to TRBJ1-2; 8 bases agree with TRBD1. This CDR3 region has 14 residues. Germline V CDR1 and CDR2: MDHEN, SYDVKM. After removal of 5 bases from V and 8 bases from J, the junction contained 10 bases not matched to a gene. Here the CDR3 reads CASSPGDRGQGYTF. DNA of the CDR3: TGTGCCAGCAGTCCTGGTGACAGGGGACAAGGCTACACCTTC.

CDR3 nucleotides: TGTGCCAGCAGTTATCCCTCAGGGGGGAAAAGTTCACCCCTCCACTTT. Its protein product is CASSYPSGGKSSPLHF. The rearrangement joins TRBV6-5 to TRBJ1-6; 7 bases fit TRBD1. The CDR3 runs to 16 residues. CDR1 MNHEY and CDR2 SVGAGI come from the germline V gene. The ends lost 3 bases at V and 9 bases at J; junction bases unmatched: 11.

This clone was seen just once. The junction departs from germline at one end; a sequencing error may be responsible. J is TRBJ2-3 and V is TRBV6-5, with D maybe TRBD2 (5 bases). In germline, CDR1 is MNHEY, CDR2 SVGAGI. The CDR3 length is 15 residues. The CDR3 sequence is CASGFGVPSTNTQYF. In DNA, the CDR3 is TGTGCCAGCGGCTTTGGGGTGCCTAGCACAAATACGCAGTATTTT.

Sample share makes this clone medium-sized. The chain carries TRBV19 and TRBJ1-1; D perhaps matches TRBD1 (5 bases). The CDR3 runs to 17 residues. Germline V CDR1 and CDR2: LNHDA, SQIVND (reference sequence). Trimming shortened V by 7 bases and J by 0 bases, and 21 bases separated the two germline ends. CDR3 DNA: TGTGCCAGTACTACCGCTGGGGGGACCTCCCTGAACACTGAAGCTTTCTTT. Protein sequence: CASTTAGGTSLNTEAFF.

The J gene is TRBJ2-5, the V gene TRBV7-2, with D tentatively TRBD1 (7 bases). The V and J ends lost 3 bases and 5 bases respectively, with 13 bases between them. The V gene's germline CDR1 is SGHTA and CDR2 FQGNSA. This CDR3 has 14 amino acids. CDR3 in amino acids: CASSFQGGQETQYF. As DNA, the CDR3 is TGTGCCAGCAGCTTCCAGGGGGGTCAGGAGACCCAGTACTTC.

V is TRBV7-9 and J is TRBJ2-1, with TRBD2 identical over 7 bases. V lost 1 base to trimming and J lost 2 bases; unmatched junction nucleotides: 5. The CDR3 totals 16 residues. Per the germline V gene, CDR1 is SEHNR and CDR2 is FQNEAQ (reference sequence). This CDR3 is CASSLEGGWTYNEQFF. CDR3 nucleotides: TGTGCCAGCAGCTTAGAGGGAGGGTGGACCTACAATGAGCAGTTCTTC. The variable domain in full, with the rest retrieved from reference TRBV7-9 and TRBJ2-1, is DTGVSQNPRHKITKRGQNVTFRCDPISEHNRLYWYRQTLGQGPEFLTYFQNEAQLEKSRLLSDRFSAERPKGSFSTLEIQRTEQGDSAMYLCASSLEGGWTYNEQFFGPGTRLTVL.